The 12 T cell receptor beta chains given below trace back to one sample, sequenced in a study of OX40 agonist ivuxolimab in advanced cancers. Using immunoSEQ multiplex PCR, the repertoire was profiled, and TCRdb retains in-frame clones only, with some absent. The sample has around 150,000 clones, 90% to 95% seen once; the top ten hold roughly 1%. Material: CD4+ or CD8+ T cells sorted from blood, obtained in a trial of the OX40 agonist ivuxolimab. Every receptor here comes from an adult with an advanced solid tumor such as melanoma, head and neck, liver or kidney cancer.

This clone was recorded only once. The rearrangement joins TRBV4-3 to TRBJ2-2; 10 bases agree with TRBD2. Trimming cost V 0 bases and J 4 bases; bases outside gene matches: 2. The CDR3 totals 16 residues. Per the germline V gene, CDR1 is LGHNA and CDR2 is YSLEER. In DNA, the CDR3 is TGCGCCAGCAGCCAAGACAGCGGGAGGGGCACCGGGGAGCTGTTTTTT. It encodes CASSQDSGRGTGELFF.

The rearrangement uses TRBV5-5 and TRBJ2-5, with TRBD1 matching over 7 bases. The CDR3 covers 14 residues. Germline assignment: CDR1 SGHKS and CDR2 YYEKEE (reference sequence). V lost 4 bases to trimming and J lost 2 bases; unmatched junction nucleotides: 5. The CDR3 DNA follows: TGTGCCAGCAGCCCAGGACAGGTTCAAGAGACCCAGTACTTC. Its protein product is CASSPGQVQETQYF.

The chain recombines TRBV2 with TRBJ1-5; perhaps TRBD1 as D (6 bases). The CDR3 loop spans 13 amino acids. Trimming took off 8 bases at V and 4 bases at J, with 12 bases between the two ends. CDR1 SNHLY and CDR2 FYNNEI come from the germline V gene. CDR3 residues: CASRVQGNQPQHF. CDR3 nucleotide sequence: TGTGCCAGCCGGGTCCAGGGGAATCAGCCCCAGCATTTT.

The rearrangement joins TRBV7-2 to TRBJ2-7; 9 bases are shared with TRBD1. Trimming took 4 bases from V and 3 from J; bases not matched to a gene: 4. There are 14 residues in the CDR3. Germline assignment: CDR1 SGHTA and CDR2 FQGNSA. CDR3 sequence: CASSSDRGLYEQYF. The CDR3 nucleotides read TGTGCCAGCAGCTCGGACAGGGGCCTCTACGAGCAGTACTTC.

The chain is built from TRBV18 and TRBJ2-7; D is ambiguous. CDR3 size: 11 residues. Germline V gene sequence: CDR1 KGHSH, CDR2 LQKENI. Deletions cut 3 bases from V and 6 bases from J, with 6 bases between. CDR3 in DNA: TGTGCCAGCTCACCCCGGCTCGAGCAGTACTTC. Translation gives CASSPRLEQYF. Based on the CDR3 plus reference TRBV18 and TRBJ2-7, the full variable domain is NAGVMQNPRHLVRRRGQEARLRCSPMKGHSHVYWYRQLPEEGLKFMVYLQKENIIDESGMPKERFSAEFPKEGPSILRIQQVVRGDSAAYFCASSPRLEQYFGPGTRLTVT.

The chain joins TRBV7-8 to TRBJ2-7, with D possibly being TRBD1 or TRBD2 (5 bases each). The CDR3 spans 15 residues. Germline CDR1 is SGHVS and CDR2 is FQNEAQ. V was pared by 3 bases and J by 0 bases, with 12 bases between. DNA for the CDR3: TGTGCCAGCAGCTTCGATCCCGGGGCCTCCTACGAGCAGTACTTC. Translated, it gives CASSFDPGASYEQYF.

The rearrangement uses TRBV29-1 and TRBJ2-2; the match to TRBD1 covers 7 bases. With 6 bases clipped from V and 3 bases from J, the junction kept 7 bases outside the gene matches. The germline V gene encodes CDR1 SQVTM and CDR2 ANQGSEA. CDR3 length: 14 residues. For the CDR3, the DNA is TGCAGCGTCAGACAGGGAGTATACACCGGGGAGCTGTTTTTT. Translating it yields CSVRQGVYTGELFF.

J is TRBJ2-1 and V is TRBV6-4; 7 nucleotides agree with TRBD2. The CDR3 spans 15 residues. Germline loops: CDR1 MRHNA, CDR2 SNTAGT. The J segment lost 4 bases and the V segment lost 2 bases, leaving 5 bases of the junction unmatched. The CDR3 DNA is TGTGCCAGCAGTGACGGTAGCGGGCCTTACAATGAGCAGTTCTTC. It specifies CASSDGSGPYNEQFF.

The chain carries TRBV30 and TRBJ2-5; D is uncertain. V was clipped by 0 bases and J by 1 base, with 9 bases between them. The length of the CDR3 is 14 residues. Germline V CDR1 and CDR2: GTSNPN, SVGIG (reference sequence). This CDR3 is CAWSVVALQETQYF. CDR3 nucleotides: TGTGCCTGGAGTGTGGTAGCCCTCCAAGAGACCCAGTACTTC.

The V and J genes are TRBV5-1 and TRBJ2-1; the match to TRBD2 covers 10 bases. V lost 1 base to trimming and J lost 3 bases; unmatched junction nucleotides: 1. This CDR3 is 15 amino acids long. Germline V gives CDR1 SGHRS, CDR2 YFSETQ. In DNA form, the CDR3 reads TGCGCCAGCAGCTTGAGGACTAGCGGCTACAATGAGCAGTTCTTC. Translation: CASSLRTSGYNEQFF.

This clone was detected only once. The rearrangement joins TRBV5-1 to TRBJ2-2, with D perhaps TRBD1 or TRBD2 (6 bases each). The CDR3 is 16 residues long. Per germline, CDR1 SGHRS and CDR2 YFSETQ. V was clipped by 0 bases and J by 6 bases, with 15 bases between them. This CDR3 reads CASSLVVGGAAGELFF. Here the CDR3 DNA reads TGCGCCAGCAGCTTGGTTGTGGGGGGCGCTGCCGGGGAGCTGTTTTTT.

The rearrangement uses TRBV15 and TRBJ2-7, with D hard to call. Germline V lookup: CDR1 LNHNV, CDR2 YYDKDF (reference sequence). This CDR3 spans 14 amino acids. Trimming left V 0 bases short and J 1 base short, with 7 bases between. The CDR3 reads CATSREVTSYEQYF. The CDR3 DNA reads as TGTGCCACCAGCAGAGAAGTGACTTCCTACGAGCAGTACTTC.